Sequencing of this T cell receptor beta chain was carried out in a study of cytomegalovirus exposure and HLA in healthy donors. The CDR3 covers 15 residues. The V gene's germline CDR1 is SNHLY and CDR2 FYNNEI. V trimming: 5 bases; J trimming: 7 bases; junction bases outside the gene matches: 8. Primers: 60 Vbeta forward and 13 Jbeta reverse. Repertoires were generated with immunoSEQ multiplex PCR, while TCRdb's copy carries only in-frame clones and drops some. The sample yields around 99,000 clones, under 80% seen once. The V gene is TRBV2, the J gene TRBJ1-6, with TRBD1 identical over 7 bases. This receptor was taken from a man in his fifties or sixties in good health and CMV-seropositive. The source material was PBMCs. DNA of the CDR3: TGTGCCAGCAGTTCCCAACAGGGGCGCAATTCACCCCTCCACTTT. Amino acids: CASSSQQGRNSPLHF.